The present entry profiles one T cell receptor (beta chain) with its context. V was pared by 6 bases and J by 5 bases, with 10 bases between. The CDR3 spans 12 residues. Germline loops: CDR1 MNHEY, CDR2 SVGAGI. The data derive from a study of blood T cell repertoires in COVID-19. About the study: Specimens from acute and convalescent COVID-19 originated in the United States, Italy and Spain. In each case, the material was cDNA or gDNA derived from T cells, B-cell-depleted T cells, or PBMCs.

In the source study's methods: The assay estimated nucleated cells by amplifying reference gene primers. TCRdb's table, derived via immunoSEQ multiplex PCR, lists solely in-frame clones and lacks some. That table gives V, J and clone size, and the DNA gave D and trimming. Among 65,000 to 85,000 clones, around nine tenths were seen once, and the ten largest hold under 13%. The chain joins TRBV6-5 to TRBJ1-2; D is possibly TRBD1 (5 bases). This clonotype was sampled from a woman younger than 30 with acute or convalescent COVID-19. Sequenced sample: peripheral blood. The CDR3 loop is CASSVTVYGYTF. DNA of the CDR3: TGTGCCAGCAGCGTGACAGTATATGGCTACACCTTC.